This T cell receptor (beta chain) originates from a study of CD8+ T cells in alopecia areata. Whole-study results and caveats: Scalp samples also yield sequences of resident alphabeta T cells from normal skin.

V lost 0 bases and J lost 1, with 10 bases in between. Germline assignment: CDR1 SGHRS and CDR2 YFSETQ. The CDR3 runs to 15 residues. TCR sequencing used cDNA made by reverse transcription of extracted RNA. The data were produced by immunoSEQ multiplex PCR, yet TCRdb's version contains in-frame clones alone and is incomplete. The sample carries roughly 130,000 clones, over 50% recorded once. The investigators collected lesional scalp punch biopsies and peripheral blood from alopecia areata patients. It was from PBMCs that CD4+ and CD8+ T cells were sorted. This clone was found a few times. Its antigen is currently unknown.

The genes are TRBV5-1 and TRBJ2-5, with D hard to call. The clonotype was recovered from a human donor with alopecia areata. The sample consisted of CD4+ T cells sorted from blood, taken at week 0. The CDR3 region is CASSLAGSFQETQYF. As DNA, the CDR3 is TGCGCCAGCAGCTTGGCCGGCAGCTTCCAAGAGACCCAGTACTTC.